This T cell receptor (beta chain) is drawn from a study of cytomegalovirus exposure and HLA in healthy donors. Overall study findings and caveats: Several of the most significant clusters appeared linked to common viral pathogens, based on a later analysis.

This clone was counted only a few times. The antigen is undetermined. PCR amplification relied on 60 Vbeta primers (plus 13 Jbeta primers). TCRdb's copy holds only in-frame clones and misses some; the assay was immunoSEQ multiplex PCR. The sample lists 100,000 to 150,000 clones, around three quarters occurring once. This CDR3 is 14 amino acids long. The V and J ends lost 8 bases and 0 bases respectively, with 13 bases between them. The V gene's germline CDR1 is MNHEY and CDR2 SVGAGI. Sequences were obtained from PBMCs. The chain is built from TRBV6-5 and TRBJ1-1; D unresolved. This receptor was taken from a woman aged 55 to 70 in good health and CMV-seropositive. The chain's CDR3 is CASQANRLNTEAFF. The CDR3 nucleotides are TGTGCCAGCCAAGCAAACAGATTGAACACTGAAGCTTTCTTT.